The present TCR beta chain was sequenced within a study of neoadjuvant anti-PD-1 for oral cavity cancer. Germline assignment: CDR1 GTSNPN and CDR2 SVGIG (reference sequence). The CDR3 is 13 residues long. The V end was cut by 0 bases, the J end by 5 bases, with 11 bases between. Data came from immunoSEQ multiplex PCR; TCRdb stores just in-frame clones and leaves some out. This table has approximately 7,400 clones, around 46% appearing once. The sequencing here drew on tumor tissue, taken before nivolumab (anti-PD-1) treatment. The genes are TRBV30 and TRBJ2-7; D remains ambiguous. The sequence derives from a person between 40 and 85 years old with oral cavity squamous cell carcinoma. CDR3 bases: TGTGCCTGGAGTGTATCCCCGATCAACGAGCAGTACTTC. This sequence encodes CAWSVSPINEQYF.